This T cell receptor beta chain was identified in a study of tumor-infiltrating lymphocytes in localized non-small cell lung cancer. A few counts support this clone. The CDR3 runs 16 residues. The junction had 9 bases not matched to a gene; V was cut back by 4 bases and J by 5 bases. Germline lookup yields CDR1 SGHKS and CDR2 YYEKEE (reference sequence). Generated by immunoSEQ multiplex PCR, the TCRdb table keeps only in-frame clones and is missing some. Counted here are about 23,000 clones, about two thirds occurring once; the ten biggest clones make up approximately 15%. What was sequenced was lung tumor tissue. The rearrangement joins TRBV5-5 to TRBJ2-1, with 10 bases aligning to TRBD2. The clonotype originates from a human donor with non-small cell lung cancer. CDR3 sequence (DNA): TGTGCCAGCAGCGGTTCCGGGACTAGCGCGCACAATGAGCAGTTCTTC. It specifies CASSGSGTSAHNEQFF.